Reported below is one T cell receptor (beta chain). A second PCR, run for roughly 6 to 11 cycles, used a sample-barcoded 5' primer plus a J-beta primer mix. Every cDNA molecule carried a tag from a template-switch adaptor bearing 12 random nucleotides. TCRdb reprocessed the 5' RACE reads with MiXCR, giving one entry per CDR3 protein. The sample consists of 450,000 to 650,000 distinct CDR3 sequences, under 30% of them appearing once. The data were taken from a study of blood T cells in healthy people across ages. This sample also belongs to another study, concerning T cells of mothers and their children. Per that study: Donors comprised a few healthy Caucasian mothers plus their six children. The analysis detected no persistent microchimeric T cell clones.

Sequencing used blood. The source of this sequence is a boy between 10 and 17 years old in good health.

CDR3 coding DNA: TGTGCCATCAGTGACGTGGCAGGGGGGCCCCTAGAGCAGTACTTC. This sequence encodes CAISDVAGGPLEQYF. This chain links TRBV10-3 with TRBJ2-7, with D possibly matching TRBD1 (7 bases). Trimming removed 3 bases at V and 7 bases at J, with 19 bases between. The CDR3 runs to 15 residues. CDR1 is ENHRY and CDR2 is SYGVKD in the germline V gene.